Below are 18 T cell receptor beta chains sequenced from a single sample in a study of blood T cell repertoires in COVID-19. The method was immunoSEQ multiplex PCR; TCRdb's version includes in-frame clones alone and lacks a portion of them. In the table there are about 70,000 clones, around 89% of which are singletons. Sequencing was performed on peripheral blood. These receptors all stem from a woman in her 70s with acute or convalescent COVID-19.

J is TRBJ1-2 and V is TRBV7-9, with a tentative D call TRBD1 (5 bases). The V gene lost 5 bases and the J gene lost 5 bases, with 18 bases spanning the gap. Germline V gene data show CDR1 as SEHNR and CDR2 as FQNEAQ (reference sequence). The CDR3 is 15 residues long. The CDR3 loop reads CASSPTGGGEYGYTF. The CDR3 DNA follows: TGTGCCAGCAGCCCAACGGGGGGAGGGGAGTATGGCTACACCTTC.

This clone came up once. The gene calls are TRBV5-1 and TRBJ2-1; possibly TRBD2 for D (5 bases). V lost 4 bases and J lost 3, with 14 bases in between. The CDR3 consists of 15 residues. From germline, CDR1 is SGHRS and CDR2 YFSETQ. CDR3 sequence: CASSQSTGIYNEQFF. The CDR3 nucleotides read TGCGCCAGCAGCCAGTCCACGGGAATCTACAATGAGCAGTTCTTC.

The gene calls are TRBV5-8 and TRBJ1-5; D gene unclear. The length of the CDR3 is 13 residues. V was clipped by 0 bases and J by 6 bases, with 7 bases between them. From germline, CDR1 is SGHTS and CDR2 YDEGEE. As DNA, the CDR3 is TGTGCCAGCAGCTTGGTTGGAGGTCAGCCCCAGCATTTT. Protein sequence: CASSLVGGQPQHF.

J is TRBJ1-5 and V is TRBV27, with 8 bases fitting TRBD1. V shed 6 bases, J shed 2 bases, and the junction held 0 bases outside the gene matches. The CDR3 totals 13 residues. In germline, CDR1 is MNHEY, CDR2 SMNVEV (reference sequence). The CDR3 nucleotides read TGTGCCAGCAGGGGACAGGGCAATCAGCCCCAGCATTTT. As protein: CASRGQGNQPQHF.

This clone was detected only once. This chain joins TRBV2 and TRBJ1-4; unclear D gene. Germline V gene data show CDR1 as SNHLY and CDR2 as FYNNEI. Trimming took 4 bases from V and 7 from J, leaving 13 bases between them. The CDR3 runs 14 residues. CDR3 sequence: CASSGPERGEKLFF. The CDR3 DNA reads TGTGCCAGCAGTGGGCCTGAGAGAGGTGAAAAACTGTTTTTT.

The chain carries TRBV19 and TRBJ1-1; 9 nucleotides align to TRBD1. The CDR3 covers 18 residues. CDR1 LNHDA and CDR2 SQIVND come from the germline V gene (reference sequence). The ends lost 2 bases at V and 4 bases at J; junction bases unmatched: 14. CDR3 nucleotides: TGTGCCAGTAGTATATTCCTCCGGACAGGGGCATGGGGCACTGAAGCTTTCTTT. Its protein is CASSIFLRTGAWGTEAFF.

The rearrangement joins TRBV30 to TRBJ1-1; unclear D gene. Between the trimmed V and J ends, which lost 2 bases and 0 bases, there was a span of 7 bases. The CDR3 loop spans 13 amino acids. Germline V gene data show CDR1 as GTSNPN and CDR2 as SVGIG (reference sequence). CDR3 sequence reads: CAWSIQLNTEAFF. The CDR3 DNA sequence: TGTGCCTGGAGTATACAGTTGAACACTGAAGCTTTCTTT.

V and J are TRBV10-3 and TRBJ1-1, with a weak D call TRBD1 (6 bases). The CDR3 covers 16 residues. Germline V gene sequence: CDR1 ENHRY, CDR2 SYGVKD. V was shortened by 1 base and J by 4 bases, with 16 bases between the two germline ends. CDR3 DNA: TGTGCCATCAGTGAGTGGGGGCCGAGGAGGATCACTGAAGCTTTCTTT. Translation: CAISEWGPRRITEAFF.

In nucleotides, the CDR3 is TGCGCCAGCAGCTTGGGCCTGGGGGGACAGCTCTATTCACCCCTCCACTTT. It translates to CASSLGLGGQLYSPLHF. The chain links TRBV5-1 to TRBJ1-6, with 7 bases that match TRBD1. The CDR3 covers 17 residues. Trimming took 0 bases from V and 8 from J; bases not matched to a gene: 11. Germline lookup yields CDR1 SGHRS and CDR2 YFSETQ. The variable domain in full, with the rest retrieved from reference TRBV5-1 and TRBJ1-6, is KAGVTQTPRYLIKTRGQQVTLSCSPISGHRSVSWYQQTPGQGLQFLFEYFSETQRNKGNFPGRFSGRQFSNSRSEMNVSTLELGDSALYLCASSLGLGGQLYSPLHFGNGTRLTVT.

As for this clone: The same CDR3 can be traced to other DNA sequences in this sample. CDR3 nucleotide sequence: TGTGCCAGCAGCAGAGAGGGACTAGCGGGAGATTACAATGAGCAGTTCTTC. As protein: CASSREGLAGDYNEQFF. This chain joins TRBV5-5 and TRBJ2-1; 14 bases map to TRBD2. The CDR3 consists of 17 residues. After removal of 4 bases from V and 4 bases from J, the junction contained 7 bases not matched to a gene. Germline assignment: CDR1 SGHKS and CDR2 YYEKEE (reference sequence).

This chain joins TRBV18 and TRBJ2-5, with 7 bases fitting TRBD2. There are 14 residues in the CDR3. After removal of 3 bases from V and 3 bases from J, the junction contained 4 bases not matched to a gene. Germline CDR1 reads KGHSH; CDR2 reads LQKENI. CDR3 amino acids: CASSPGTMKETQYF. CDR3 sequence (DNA): TGTGCCAGCTCACCCGGGACTATGAAAGAGACCCAGTACTTC.

This chain connects TRBV7-8 to TRBJ1-1; D remains unclear. Germline lookup yields CDR1 SGHVS and CDR2 FQNEAQ. Between the trimmed V and J ends, which lost 2 bases and 1 base, there was a span of 5 bases. The CDR3 sequence is 13 residues long. The CDR3 here is CASSLIQNTEAFF. For the CDR3, the DNA is TGTGCCAGCAGCTTAATACAGAACACTGAAGCTTTCTTT.

This CDR3 reads CASSSSFSGRIDTQYF. The CDR3 region has the DNA TGTGCCAGCAGCTCGTCGTTTAGCGGGAGAATAGATACGCAGTATTTT. The chain employs TRBV9 and TRBJ2-3, with 9 bases lining up with TRBD2. V trimming: 4 bases; J trimming: 5 bases; junction bases outside the gene matches: 11. This CDR3 region has 16 residues. Germline loops: CDR1 SGDLS, CDR2 YYNGEE.

The V gene is TRBV9, the J gene TRBJ2-5; unclear D gene. V was clipped by 4 bases and J by 1 base, with 17 bases between them. The length of the CDR3 is 16 residues. Germline V gene data show CDR1 as SGDLS and CDR2 as YYNGEE. The CDR3 loop is CASSRGQGNRQETQYF. For the CDR3, the DNA is TGTGCCAGCAGCAGAGGCCAAGGTAATCGCCAAGAGACCCAGTACTTC.

The chain uses TRBV6-6 and TRBJ2-1, with 12 bases matching TRBD2. The CDR3 contains 19 residues. The junction had 15 bases not matched to a gene; V was cut back by 5 bases and J by 4 bases. Looked up from germline, CDR1 is MNHNY and CDR2 is SVGAGI (reference sequence). In DNA, the CDR3 is TGTGCCAGCAGTCCCCTAGCGGGGGGGGGCCTACCCTCATACAATGAGCAGTTCTTC. It encodes CASSPLAGGGLPSYNEQFF.

Concerning this clone: An end of the junction does not agree with germline; a read error may underlie this. The chain employs TRBV5-1 and TRBJ2-5, with 10 bases that match TRBD1. Germline V gene data show CDR1 as SGHRS and CDR2 as YFSETQ. The CDR3 runs 14 residues. The CDR3 protein is CARSRQGAQGTQYF. The DNA of the CDR3 is TGCGCCCGCAGCCGACAGGGGGCCCAAGGGACCCAGTACTTC.

The chain combines TRBV7-9 with TRBJ2-5; 9 bases match TRBD1. V was clipped by 4 bases and J by 0 bases; unmatched bases: 9. The CDR3 contains 17 residues. Germline CDR1 reads SEHNR; CDR2 reads FQNEAQ (reference sequence). The CDR3, as DNA: TGTGCCAGCAGCTACAAATCCGGGACAGGGTACCAAGAGACCCAGTACTTC. This encodes CASSYKSGTGYQETQYF.

The CDR3 nucleotides read TGTGCCAGCAGTGGGGGGGGCGCTAGCTCCTACAATGAGCAGTTCTTC. Translation: CASSGGGASSYNEQFF. The chain carries TRBV25-1 and TRBJ2-1, with D perhaps TRBD2 (7 bases). Looked up from germline, CDR1 is MGHDK and CDR2 is SYGVNS. The CDR3 consists of 16 residues. The V gene lost 4 bases and the J gene lost 0 bases, with 13 bases spanning the gap.